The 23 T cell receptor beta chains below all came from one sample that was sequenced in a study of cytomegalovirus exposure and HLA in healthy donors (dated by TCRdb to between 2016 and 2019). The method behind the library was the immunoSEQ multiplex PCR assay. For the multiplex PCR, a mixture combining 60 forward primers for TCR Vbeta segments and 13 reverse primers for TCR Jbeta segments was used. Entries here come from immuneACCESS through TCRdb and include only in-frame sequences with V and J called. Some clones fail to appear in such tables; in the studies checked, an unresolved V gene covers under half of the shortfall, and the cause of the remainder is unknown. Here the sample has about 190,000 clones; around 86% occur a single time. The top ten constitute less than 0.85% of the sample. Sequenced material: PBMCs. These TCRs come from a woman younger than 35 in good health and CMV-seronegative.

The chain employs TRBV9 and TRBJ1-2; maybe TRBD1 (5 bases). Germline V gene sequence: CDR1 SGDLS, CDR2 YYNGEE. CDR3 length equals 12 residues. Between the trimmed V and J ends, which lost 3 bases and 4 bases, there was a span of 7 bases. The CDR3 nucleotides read TGTGCCAGCAGCGGCGACAGCTATGGCTACACCTTC. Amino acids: CASSGDSYGYTF.

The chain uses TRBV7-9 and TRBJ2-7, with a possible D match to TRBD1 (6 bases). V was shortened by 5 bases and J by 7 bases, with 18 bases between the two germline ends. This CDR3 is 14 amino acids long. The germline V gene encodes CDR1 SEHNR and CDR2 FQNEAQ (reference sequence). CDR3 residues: CASSRPQGLGEQYF. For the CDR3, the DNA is TGTGCCAGCAGCCGGCCTCAGGGGCTCGGGGAGCAGTACTTC.

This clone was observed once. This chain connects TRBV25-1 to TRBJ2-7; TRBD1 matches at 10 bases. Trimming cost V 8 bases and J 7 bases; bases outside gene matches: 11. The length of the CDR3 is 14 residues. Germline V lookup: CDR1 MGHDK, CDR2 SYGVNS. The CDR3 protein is CASATTGTGVEQYF. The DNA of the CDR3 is TGTGCCAGCGCAACAACCGGGACAGGGGTAGAGCAGTACTTC.

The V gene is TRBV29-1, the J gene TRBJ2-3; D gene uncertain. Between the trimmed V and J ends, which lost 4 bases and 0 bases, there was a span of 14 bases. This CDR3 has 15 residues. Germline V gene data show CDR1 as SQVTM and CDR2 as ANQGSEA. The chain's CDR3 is CSVVGRSWSTDTQYF. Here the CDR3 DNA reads TGCAGCGTTGTTGGCCGTTCCTGGAGCACAGATACGCAGTATTTT.

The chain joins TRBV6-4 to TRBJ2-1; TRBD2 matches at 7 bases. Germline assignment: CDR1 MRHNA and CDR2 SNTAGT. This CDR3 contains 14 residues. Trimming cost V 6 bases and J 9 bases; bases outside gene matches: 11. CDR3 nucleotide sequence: TGTGCCAGCAGCCGACGGGGGGATATCGGTGAGCAGTTCTTC. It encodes CASSRRGDIGEQFF.

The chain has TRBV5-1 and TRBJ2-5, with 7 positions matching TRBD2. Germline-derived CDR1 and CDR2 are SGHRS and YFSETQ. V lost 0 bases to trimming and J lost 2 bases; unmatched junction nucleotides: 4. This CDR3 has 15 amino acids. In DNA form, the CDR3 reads TGCGCCAGCAGCTTGGGGGGGGGTGGACAAGAGACCCAGTACTTC. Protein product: CASSLGGGGQETQYF. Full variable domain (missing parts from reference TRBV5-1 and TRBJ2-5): KAGVTQTPRYLIKTRGQQVTLSCSPISGHRSVSWYQQTPGQGLQFLFEYFSETQRNKGNFPGRFSGRQFSNSRSEMNVSTLELGDSALYLCASSLGGGGQETQYFGPGTRLLVL.

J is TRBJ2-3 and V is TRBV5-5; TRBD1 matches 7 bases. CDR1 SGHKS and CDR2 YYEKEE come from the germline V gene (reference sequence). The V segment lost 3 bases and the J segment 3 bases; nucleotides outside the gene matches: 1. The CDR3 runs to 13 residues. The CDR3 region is CASSWDSTDTQYF. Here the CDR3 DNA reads TGTGCCAGCAGCTGGGACAGTACAGATACGCAGTATTTT. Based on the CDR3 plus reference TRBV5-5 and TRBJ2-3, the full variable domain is DAGVTQSPTHLIKTRGQQVTLRCSPISGHKSVSWYQQVLGQGPQFIFQYYEKEERGRGNFPDRFSARQFPNYSSELNVNALLLGDSALYLCASSWDSTDTQYFGPGTRLTVL.

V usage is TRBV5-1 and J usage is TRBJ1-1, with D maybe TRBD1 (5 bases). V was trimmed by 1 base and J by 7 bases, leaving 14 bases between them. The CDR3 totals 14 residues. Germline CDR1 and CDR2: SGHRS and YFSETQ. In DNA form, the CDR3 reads TGCGCCAGCAGCTTGTCCCAGGGTACGGGTGAAGCTTTCTTT. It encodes CASSLSQGTGEAFF.

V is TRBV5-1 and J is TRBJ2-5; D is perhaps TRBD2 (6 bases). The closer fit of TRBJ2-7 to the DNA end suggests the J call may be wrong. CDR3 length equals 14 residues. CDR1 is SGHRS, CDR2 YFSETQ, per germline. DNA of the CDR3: TGCGCCAGCAGCTTGGAACTAGCAGGCTACGAGCAGTACTTC. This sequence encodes CASSLELAGYEQYF.

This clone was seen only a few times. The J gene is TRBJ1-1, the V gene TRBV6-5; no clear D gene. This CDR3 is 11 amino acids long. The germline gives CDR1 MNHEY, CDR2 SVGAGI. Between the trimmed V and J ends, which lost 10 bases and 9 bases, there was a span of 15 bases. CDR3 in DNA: TGTGCCACCGCGGGTGGGCGAAAAGCTTTCTTT. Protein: CATAGGRKAFF.

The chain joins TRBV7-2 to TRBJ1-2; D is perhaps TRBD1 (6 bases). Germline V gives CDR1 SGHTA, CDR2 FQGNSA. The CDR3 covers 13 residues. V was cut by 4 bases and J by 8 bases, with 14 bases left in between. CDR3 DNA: TGTGCCAGCAGCTCCCCCCAGGGGCGCGGCTACACCTTC. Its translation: CASSSPQGRGYTF.

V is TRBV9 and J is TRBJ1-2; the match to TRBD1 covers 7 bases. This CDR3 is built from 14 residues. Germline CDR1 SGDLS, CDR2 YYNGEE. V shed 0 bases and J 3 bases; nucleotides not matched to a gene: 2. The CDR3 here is CASSVAGTDYGYTF. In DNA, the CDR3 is TGTGCCAGCAGCGTAGCTGGGACAGACTATGGCTACACCTTC.

CDR3: CASSAGLATEAFF. CDR3 in DNA: TGTGCCAGCAGTGCAGGGTTGGCCACTGAAGCTTTCTTT. The chain links TRBV28 to TRBJ1-1; tentative D call: TRBD1 (5 bases). This CDR3 contains 13 residues. Trimming took 5 bases from V and 4 from J, leaving 11 bases between them. Germline V lookup: CDR1 MDHEN, CDR2 SYDVKM.

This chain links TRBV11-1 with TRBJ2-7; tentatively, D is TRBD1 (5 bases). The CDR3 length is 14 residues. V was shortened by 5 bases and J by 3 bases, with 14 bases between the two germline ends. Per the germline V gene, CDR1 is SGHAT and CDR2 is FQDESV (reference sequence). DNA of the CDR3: TGTGCCAGCAGCGCAGACTGGGGCGTCTACGAGCAGTACTTC. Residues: CASSADWGVYEQYF.

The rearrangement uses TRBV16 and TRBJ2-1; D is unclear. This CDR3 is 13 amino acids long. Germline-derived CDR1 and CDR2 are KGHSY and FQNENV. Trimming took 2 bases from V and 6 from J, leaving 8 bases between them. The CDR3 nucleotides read TGTGCCAGCAGCCAAACTAAGTTCAATGAGCAGTTCTTC. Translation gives CASSQTKFNEQFF.

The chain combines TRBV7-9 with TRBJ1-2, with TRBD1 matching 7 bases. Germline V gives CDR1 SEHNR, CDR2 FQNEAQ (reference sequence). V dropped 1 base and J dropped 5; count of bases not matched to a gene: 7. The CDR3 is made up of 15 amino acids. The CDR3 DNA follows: TGTGCCAGCAGCTTAGTCGGGACAGCGTTTTATGGCTACACCTTC. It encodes CASSLVGTAFYGYTF.

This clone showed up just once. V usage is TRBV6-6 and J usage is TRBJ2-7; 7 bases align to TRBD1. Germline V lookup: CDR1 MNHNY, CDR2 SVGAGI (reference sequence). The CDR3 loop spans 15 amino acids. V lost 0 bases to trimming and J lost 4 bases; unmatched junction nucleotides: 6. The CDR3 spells CASSYSADRAYEQYF. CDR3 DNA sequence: TGTGCCAGCAGTTACTCGGCCGACAGGGCATACGAGCAGTACTTC.

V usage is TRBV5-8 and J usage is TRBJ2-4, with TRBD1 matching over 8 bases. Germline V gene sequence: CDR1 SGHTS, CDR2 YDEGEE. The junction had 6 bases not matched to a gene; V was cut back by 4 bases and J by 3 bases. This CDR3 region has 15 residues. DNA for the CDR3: TGTGCCAGCAGCGGGAGGACAGGGCTCAAAAACATTCAGTACTTC. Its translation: CASSGRTGLKNIQYF.

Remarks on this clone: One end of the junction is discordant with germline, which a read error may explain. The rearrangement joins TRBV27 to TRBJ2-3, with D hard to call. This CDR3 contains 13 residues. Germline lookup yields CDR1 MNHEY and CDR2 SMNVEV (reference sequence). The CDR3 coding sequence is TGTGCCAGCAGTTTCCAGCTCACAGATACGCAGTACTTT. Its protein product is CASSFQLTDTQYF.

The chain's CDR3 is CASSSPSGATYEQYF. The CDR3 nucleotides are TGTGCCAGCAGTTCGCCTAGTGGAGCGACCTACGAGCAGTACTTC. This chain connects TRBV27 to TRBJ2-7; D is undetermined. Germline values: CDR1 MNHEY, CDR2 SMNVEV (reference sequence). The CDR3 runs 15 residues. Trimming left V 4 bases short and J 2 bases short, with 15 bases between.

The CDR3 coding sequence is TGTGCCAGCAGCCGGATCTCGGACACAAAAGAGACCCAGTACTTC. It translates to CASSRISDTKETQYF. The gene calls are TRBV14 and TRBJ2-5, with D maybe TRBD1 (5 bases). Between the trimmed V and J ends, which lost 4 bases and 3 bases, there was a span of 15 bases. The CDR3 contains 15 residues. Germline V gene data show CDR1 as SGHDN and CDR2 as FVKESK.

The CDR3 loop is CASSVVAENTGELFF. CDR3 in DNA: TGTGCCAGCAGCGTAGTAGCGGAGAACACCGGGGAGCTGTTTTTT. The V gene is TRBV9, the J gene TRBJ2-2; TRBD2 might be the D (6 bases). Looked up from germline, CDR1 is SGDLS and CDR2 is YYNGEE. This CDR3 is built from 15 residues. Trimming stripped 0 bases from V and 1 base from J, with 7 bases between. Full variable domain (outside the CDR3, taken from reference TRBV9 and TRBJ2-2): DSGVTQTPKHLITATGQRVTLRCSPRSGDLSVYWYQQSLDQGLQFLIQYYNGEERAKGNILERFSAQQFPDLHSELNLSSLELGDSALYFCASSVVAENTGELFFGEGSRLTVL.

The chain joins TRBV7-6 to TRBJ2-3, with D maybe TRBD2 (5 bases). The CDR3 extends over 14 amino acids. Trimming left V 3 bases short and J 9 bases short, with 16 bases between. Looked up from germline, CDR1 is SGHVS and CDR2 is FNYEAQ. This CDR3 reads CASSFWIDGETQYF. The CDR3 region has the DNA TGTGCCAGCAGCTTCTGGATCGACGGGGAGACGCAGTATTTT.